These 2 T cell receptor beta chains originate from one sample sequenced in a study of cytomegalovirus exposure and HLA in healthy donors. 13 Jbeta primers and 60 Vbeta primers were used for the PCR. Method: immunoSEQ multiplex PCR; TCRdb's copy keeps in-frame clones and lacks some. Of under 150,000 clones listed, around four fifths are singletons. The sequenced material came from PBMCs. Receptors were obtained from a boy aged 2 to 10 in good health and CMV-seronegative.

The gene calls are TRBV4-2 and TRBJ2-3, with 14 nucleotides matching TRBD2. Germline V gene sequence: CDR1 LGHNA, CDR2 YNFKEQ. The CDR3 extends over 16 amino acids. The V and J ends lost 4 bases and 4 bases, in that order; junction bases with no gene match: 4. For the CDR3, the DNA is TGTGCCAGCAGCCCGAGGACTAGCGGGGGGTCAGATACGCAGTATTTT. Amino acid sequence: CASSPRTSGGSDTQYF.

The J gene is TRBJ2-7, the V gene TRBV2; 9 bases align to TRBD1. Germline assignment: CDR1 SNHLY and CDR2 FYNNEI. The CDR3 loop spans 16 amino acids. Trimming took 8 bases from V and 6 from J; bases not matched to a gene: 17. CDR3 DNA: TGTGCCAGCCAAAGGGACAGGGAGAGCTCCTGGGGCGAGCAGTACTTC. It yields the protein CASQRDRESSWGEQYF.